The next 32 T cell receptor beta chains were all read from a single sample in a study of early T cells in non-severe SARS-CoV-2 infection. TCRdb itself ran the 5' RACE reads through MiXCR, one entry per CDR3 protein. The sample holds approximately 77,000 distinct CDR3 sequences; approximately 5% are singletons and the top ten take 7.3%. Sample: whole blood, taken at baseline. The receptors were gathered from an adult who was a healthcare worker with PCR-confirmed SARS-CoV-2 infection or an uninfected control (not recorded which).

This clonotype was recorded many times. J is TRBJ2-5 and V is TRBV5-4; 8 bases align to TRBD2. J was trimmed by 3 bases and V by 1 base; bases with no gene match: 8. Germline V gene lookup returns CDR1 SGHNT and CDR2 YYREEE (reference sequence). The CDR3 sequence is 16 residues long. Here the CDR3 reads CASSLLAGRAKETQYF. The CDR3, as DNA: TGTGCCAGCAGCTTGCTAGCCGGGAGGGCCAAAGAGACCCAGTACTTC.

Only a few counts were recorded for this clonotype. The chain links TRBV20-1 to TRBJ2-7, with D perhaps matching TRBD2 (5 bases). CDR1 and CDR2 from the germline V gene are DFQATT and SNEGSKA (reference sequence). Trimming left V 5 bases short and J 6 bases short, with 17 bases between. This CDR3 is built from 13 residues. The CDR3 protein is CSAPGVGGSEQYF. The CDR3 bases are TGCAGTGCTCCCGGTGTAGGAGGTAGCGAGCAGTACTTC.

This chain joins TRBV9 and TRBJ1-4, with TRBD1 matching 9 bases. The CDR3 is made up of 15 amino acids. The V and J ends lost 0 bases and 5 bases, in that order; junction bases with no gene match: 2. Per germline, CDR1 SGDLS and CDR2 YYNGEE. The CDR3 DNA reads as TGTGCCAGCAGCGTAGGAGGACAGGGGAATGAAAAACTGTTTTTT. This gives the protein CASSVGGQGNEKLFF.

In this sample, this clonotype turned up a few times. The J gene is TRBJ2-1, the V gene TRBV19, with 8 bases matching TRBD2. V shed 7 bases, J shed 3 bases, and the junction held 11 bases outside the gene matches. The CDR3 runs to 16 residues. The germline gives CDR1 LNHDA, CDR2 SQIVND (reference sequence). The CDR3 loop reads CASTLFGRADYNEQFF. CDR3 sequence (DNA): TGTGCCAGTACCCTTTTCGGGAGGGCCGACTACAATGAGCAGTTCTTC. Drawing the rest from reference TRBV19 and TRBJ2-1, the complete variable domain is DGGITQSPKYLFRKEGQNVTLSCEQNLNHDAMYWYRQDPGQGLRLIYYSQIVNDFQKGDIAEGYSVSREKKESFPLTVTSAQKNPTAFYLCASTLFGRADYNEQFFGPGTRLTVL.

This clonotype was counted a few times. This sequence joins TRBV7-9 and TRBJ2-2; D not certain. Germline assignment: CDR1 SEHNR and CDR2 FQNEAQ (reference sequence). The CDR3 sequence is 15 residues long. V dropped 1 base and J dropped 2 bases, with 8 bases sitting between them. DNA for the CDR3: TGTGCCAGCAGCTTAGGATCCCCTAACACCGGGGAGCTGTTTTTT. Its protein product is CASSLGSPNTGELFF.

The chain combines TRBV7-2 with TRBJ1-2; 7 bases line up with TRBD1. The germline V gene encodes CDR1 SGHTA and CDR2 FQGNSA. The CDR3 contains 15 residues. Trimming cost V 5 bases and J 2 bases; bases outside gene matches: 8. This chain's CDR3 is CASSPETGRNYGYTF. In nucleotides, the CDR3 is TGTGCCAGCAGCCCGGAGACAGGGAGGAACTATGGCTACACCTTC.

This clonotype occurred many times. The CDR3 sequence is CASSLSRDTEAFF. The CDR3 region has the DNA TGTGCCAGCAGTCTCTCGAGAGACACTGAAGCTTTCTTT. The chain employs TRBV12-3 or TRBV12-4 and TRBJ1-1; D gene unclear. V gave up 5 bases and J gave up 3 bases, with 10 bases separating them. The CDR3 has 13 amino acids.

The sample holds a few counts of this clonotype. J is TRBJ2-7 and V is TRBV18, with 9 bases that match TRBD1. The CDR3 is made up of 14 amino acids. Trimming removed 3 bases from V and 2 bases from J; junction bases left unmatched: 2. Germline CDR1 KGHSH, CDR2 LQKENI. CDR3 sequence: CASSPGQGTYEQYF. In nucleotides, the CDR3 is TGTGCCAGCTCACCGGGACAGGGAACCTACGAGCAGTACTTC. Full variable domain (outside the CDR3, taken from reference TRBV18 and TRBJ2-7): NAGVMQNPRHLVRRRGQEARLRCSPMKGHSHVYWYRQLPEEGLKFMVYLQKENIIDESGMPKERFSAEFPKEGPSILRIQQVVRGDSAAYFCASSPGQGTYEQYFGPGTRLTVT.

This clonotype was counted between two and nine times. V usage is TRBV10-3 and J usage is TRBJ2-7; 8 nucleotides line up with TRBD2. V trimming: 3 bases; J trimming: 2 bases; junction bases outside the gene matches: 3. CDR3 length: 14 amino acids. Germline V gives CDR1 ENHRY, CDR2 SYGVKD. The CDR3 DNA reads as TGTGCCATCAGTGAACGCGGGGGGACCTACGAGCAGTACTTC. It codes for CAISERGGTYEQYF.

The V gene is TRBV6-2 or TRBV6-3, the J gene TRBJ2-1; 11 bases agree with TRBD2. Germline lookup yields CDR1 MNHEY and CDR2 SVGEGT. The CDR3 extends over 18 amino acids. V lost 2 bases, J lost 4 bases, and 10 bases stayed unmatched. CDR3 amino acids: CASSYPPGTSGAYNEQFF. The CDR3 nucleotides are TGTGCCAGCAGTTACCCGCCGGGGACTAGCGGCGCGTACAATGAGCAGTTCTTC.

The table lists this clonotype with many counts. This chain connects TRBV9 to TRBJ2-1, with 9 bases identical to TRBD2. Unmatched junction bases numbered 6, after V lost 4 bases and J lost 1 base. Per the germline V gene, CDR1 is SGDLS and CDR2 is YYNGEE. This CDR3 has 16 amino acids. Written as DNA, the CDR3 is TGTGCCAGCAGCATGAGCGGGGGGAGGTCCTACAATGAGCAGTTCTTC. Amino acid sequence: CASSMSGGRSYNEQFF.

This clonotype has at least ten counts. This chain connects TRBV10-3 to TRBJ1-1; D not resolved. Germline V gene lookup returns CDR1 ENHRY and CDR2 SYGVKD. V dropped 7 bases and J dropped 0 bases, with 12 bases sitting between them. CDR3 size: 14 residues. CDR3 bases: TGTGCCATCACTCCGGACGGCATGAACACTGAAGCTTTCTTT. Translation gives CAITPDGMNTEAFF.

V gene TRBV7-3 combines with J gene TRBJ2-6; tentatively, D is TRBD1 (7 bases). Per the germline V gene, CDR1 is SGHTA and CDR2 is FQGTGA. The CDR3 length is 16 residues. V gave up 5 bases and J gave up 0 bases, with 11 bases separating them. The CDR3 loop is CASSPGGSSGANVLTF. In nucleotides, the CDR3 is TGTGCCAGCAGCCCAGGGGGGAGCTCTGGGGCCAACGTCCTGACTTTC.

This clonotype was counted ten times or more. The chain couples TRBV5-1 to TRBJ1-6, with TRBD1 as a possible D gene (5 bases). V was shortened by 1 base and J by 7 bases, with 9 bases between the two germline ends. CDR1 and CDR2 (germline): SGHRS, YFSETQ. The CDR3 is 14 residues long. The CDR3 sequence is CASSLPGGNSPLHF. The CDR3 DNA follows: TGCGCCAGCAGCTTGCCGGGGGGAAATTCACCCCTCCACTTT.

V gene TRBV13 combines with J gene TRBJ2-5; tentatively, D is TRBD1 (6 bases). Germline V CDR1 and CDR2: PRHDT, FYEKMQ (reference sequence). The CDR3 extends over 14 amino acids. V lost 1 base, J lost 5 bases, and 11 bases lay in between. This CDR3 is CASSLEQGGETQYF. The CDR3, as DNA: TGTGCCAGCAGCTTAGAACAGGGTGGGGAGACCCAGTACTTC.

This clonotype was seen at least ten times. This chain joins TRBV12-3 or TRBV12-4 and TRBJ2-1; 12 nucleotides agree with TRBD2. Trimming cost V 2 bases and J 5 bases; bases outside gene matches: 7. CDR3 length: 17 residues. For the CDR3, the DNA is TGTGCCAGCAGTTTAAGGGCTAGCGGGAGGGGGCACAATGAGCAGTTCTTC. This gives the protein CASSLRASGRGHNEQFF.

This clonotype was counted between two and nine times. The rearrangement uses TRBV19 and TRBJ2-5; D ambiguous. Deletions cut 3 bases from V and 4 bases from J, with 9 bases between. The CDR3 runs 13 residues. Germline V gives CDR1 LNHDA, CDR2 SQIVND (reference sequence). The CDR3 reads CASSIASIETQYF. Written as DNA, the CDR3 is TGTGCCAGTAGTATCGCCTCGATAGAGACCCAGTACTTC. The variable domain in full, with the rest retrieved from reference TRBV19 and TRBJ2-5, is DGGITQSPKYLFRKEGQNVTLSCEQNLNHDAMYWYRQDPGQGLRLIYYSQIVNDFQKGDIAEGYSVSREKKESFPLTVTSAQKNPTAFYLCASSIASIETQYFGPGTRLLVL.

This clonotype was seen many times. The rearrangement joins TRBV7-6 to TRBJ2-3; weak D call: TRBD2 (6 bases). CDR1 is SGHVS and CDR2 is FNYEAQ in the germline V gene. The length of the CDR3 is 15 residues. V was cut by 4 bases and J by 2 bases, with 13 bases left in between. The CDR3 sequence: CASSSDYSLTDTQYF. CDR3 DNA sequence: TGTGCCAGCAGCTCGGACTACTCTCTCACAGATACGCAGTATTTT.

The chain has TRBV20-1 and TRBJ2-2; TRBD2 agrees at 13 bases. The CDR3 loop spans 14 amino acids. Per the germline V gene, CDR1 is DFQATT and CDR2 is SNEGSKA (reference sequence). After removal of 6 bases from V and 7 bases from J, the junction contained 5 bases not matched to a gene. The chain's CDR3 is CSARTSGSNGELFF. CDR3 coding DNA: TGCAGTGCCCGGACTAGCGGGAGTAACGGGGAGCTGTTTTTT.

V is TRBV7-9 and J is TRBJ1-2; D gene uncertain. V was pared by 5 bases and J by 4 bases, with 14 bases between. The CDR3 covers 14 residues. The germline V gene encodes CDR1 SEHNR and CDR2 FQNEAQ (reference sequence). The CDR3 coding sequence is TGTGCCAGCAGCGCGACTTCAAATTCCTATGGCTACACCTTC. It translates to CASSATSNSYGYTF.

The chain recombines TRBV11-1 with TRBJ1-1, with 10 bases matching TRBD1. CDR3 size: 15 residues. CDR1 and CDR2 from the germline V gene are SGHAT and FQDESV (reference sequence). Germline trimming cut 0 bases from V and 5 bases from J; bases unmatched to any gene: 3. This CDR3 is CASSLAGTGVTEAFF. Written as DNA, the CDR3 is TGTGCCAGCAGCTTAGCCGGGACAGGGGTAACTGAAGCTTTCTTT.

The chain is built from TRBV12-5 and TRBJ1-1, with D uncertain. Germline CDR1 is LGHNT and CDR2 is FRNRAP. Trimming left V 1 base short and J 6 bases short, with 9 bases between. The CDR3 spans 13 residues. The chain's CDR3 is CASGLDRGSEAFF. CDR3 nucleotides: TGTGCTAGTGGTTTGGACCGCGGGTCTGAAGCTTTCTTT.

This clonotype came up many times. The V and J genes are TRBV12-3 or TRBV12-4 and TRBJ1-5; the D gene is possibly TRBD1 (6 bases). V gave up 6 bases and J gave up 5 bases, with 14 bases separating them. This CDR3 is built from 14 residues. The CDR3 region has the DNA TGTGCCAGCAGCCACAGGGATTATGATCAGCCCCAGCATTTT. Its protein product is CASSHRDYDQPQHF.

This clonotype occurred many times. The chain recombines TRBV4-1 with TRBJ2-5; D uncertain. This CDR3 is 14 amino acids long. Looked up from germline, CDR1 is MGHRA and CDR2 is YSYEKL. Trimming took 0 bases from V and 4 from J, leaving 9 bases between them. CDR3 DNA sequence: TGCGCCAGCAGCCAAGATACCGGCCGAGAGACCCAGTACTTC. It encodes CASSQDTGRETQYF.

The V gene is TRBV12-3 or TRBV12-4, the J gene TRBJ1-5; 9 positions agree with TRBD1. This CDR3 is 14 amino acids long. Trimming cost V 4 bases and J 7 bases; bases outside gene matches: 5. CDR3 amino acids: CASSSTGGGQPQHF. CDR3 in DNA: TGTGCCAGCAGTTCTACAGGGGGCGGACAGCCCCAGCATTTT.

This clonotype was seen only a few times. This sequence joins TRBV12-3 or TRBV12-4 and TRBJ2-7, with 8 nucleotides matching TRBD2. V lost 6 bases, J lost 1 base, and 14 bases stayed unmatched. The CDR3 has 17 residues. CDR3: CASSPVGVGGRSYEQYF. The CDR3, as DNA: TGTGCCAGCAGCCCAGTAGGGGTGGGCGGGAGGTCCTACGAGCAGTACTTC.

The CDR3 here is CASRRGGATDTQYF. CDR3 coding DNA: TGTGCCAGCCGCCGGGGGGGGGCCACAGATACGCAGTATTTT. The chain carries TRBV6-6 and TRBJ2-3, with 8 bases that match TRBD2. J was trimmed by 2 bases and V by 8 bases; bases with no gene match: 6. Germline CDR1 is MNHNY and CDR2 is SVGAGI (reference sequence). The CDR3 runs 14 residues.

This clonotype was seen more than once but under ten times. The CDR3 is CASSLTGELGNEQFF. DNA of the CDR3: TGCGCCAGCAGCTTGACAGGGGAGTTGGGCAATGAGCAGTTCTTC. The chain has TRBV5-1 and TRBJ2-1, with TRBD1 matching 7 bases. CDR3 length: 15 amino acids. Trimming removed 1 base from V and 6 bases from J; junction bases left unmatched: 7. Germline V gene sequence: CDR1 SGHRS, CDR2 YFSETQ.

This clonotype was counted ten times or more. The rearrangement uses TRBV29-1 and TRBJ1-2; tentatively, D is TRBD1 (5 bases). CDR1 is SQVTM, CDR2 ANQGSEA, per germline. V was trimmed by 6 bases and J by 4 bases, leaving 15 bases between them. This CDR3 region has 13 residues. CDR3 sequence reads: CSVARGESYGYTF. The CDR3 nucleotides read TGCAGCGTCGCGAGAGGGGAGTCCTATGGCTACACCTTC.

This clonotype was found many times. CDR3 DNA: TGCAGCGTTGTGGTCGGGAGTGGGCGCAATGAGCAGTTCTTC. This sequence encodes CSVVVGSGRNEQFF. The V gene is TRBV29-1, the J gene TRBJ2-1, with a weak D call TRBD2 (6 bases). The germline V and J ends were trimmed by 4 bases and 6 bases, with 16 bases remaining between them. The CDR3 contains 14 residues. Looked up from germline, CDR1 is SQVTM and CDR2 is ANQGSEA.

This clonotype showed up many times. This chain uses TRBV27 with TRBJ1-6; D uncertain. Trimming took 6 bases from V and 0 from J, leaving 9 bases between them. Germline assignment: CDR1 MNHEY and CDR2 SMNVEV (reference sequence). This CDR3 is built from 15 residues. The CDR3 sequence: CASRGGSSYNSPLHF. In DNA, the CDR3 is TGTGCCAGCAGGGGCGGGAGCTCCTATAATTCACCCCTCCACTTT.

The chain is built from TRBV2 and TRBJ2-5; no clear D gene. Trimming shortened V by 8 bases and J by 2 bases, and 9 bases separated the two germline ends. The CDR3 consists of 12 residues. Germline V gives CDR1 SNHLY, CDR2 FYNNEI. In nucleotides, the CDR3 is TGTGCCAGCCGCCTAATTCAAGAGACCCAGTACTTC. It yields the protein CASRLIQETQYF. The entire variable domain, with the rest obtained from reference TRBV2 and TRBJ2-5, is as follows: EPEVTQTPSHQVTQMGQEVILRCVPISNHLYFYWYRQILGQKVEFLVSFYNNEISEKSEIFDDQFSVERPDGSNFTLKIRSTKLEDSAMYFCASRLIQETQYFGPGTRLLVL.